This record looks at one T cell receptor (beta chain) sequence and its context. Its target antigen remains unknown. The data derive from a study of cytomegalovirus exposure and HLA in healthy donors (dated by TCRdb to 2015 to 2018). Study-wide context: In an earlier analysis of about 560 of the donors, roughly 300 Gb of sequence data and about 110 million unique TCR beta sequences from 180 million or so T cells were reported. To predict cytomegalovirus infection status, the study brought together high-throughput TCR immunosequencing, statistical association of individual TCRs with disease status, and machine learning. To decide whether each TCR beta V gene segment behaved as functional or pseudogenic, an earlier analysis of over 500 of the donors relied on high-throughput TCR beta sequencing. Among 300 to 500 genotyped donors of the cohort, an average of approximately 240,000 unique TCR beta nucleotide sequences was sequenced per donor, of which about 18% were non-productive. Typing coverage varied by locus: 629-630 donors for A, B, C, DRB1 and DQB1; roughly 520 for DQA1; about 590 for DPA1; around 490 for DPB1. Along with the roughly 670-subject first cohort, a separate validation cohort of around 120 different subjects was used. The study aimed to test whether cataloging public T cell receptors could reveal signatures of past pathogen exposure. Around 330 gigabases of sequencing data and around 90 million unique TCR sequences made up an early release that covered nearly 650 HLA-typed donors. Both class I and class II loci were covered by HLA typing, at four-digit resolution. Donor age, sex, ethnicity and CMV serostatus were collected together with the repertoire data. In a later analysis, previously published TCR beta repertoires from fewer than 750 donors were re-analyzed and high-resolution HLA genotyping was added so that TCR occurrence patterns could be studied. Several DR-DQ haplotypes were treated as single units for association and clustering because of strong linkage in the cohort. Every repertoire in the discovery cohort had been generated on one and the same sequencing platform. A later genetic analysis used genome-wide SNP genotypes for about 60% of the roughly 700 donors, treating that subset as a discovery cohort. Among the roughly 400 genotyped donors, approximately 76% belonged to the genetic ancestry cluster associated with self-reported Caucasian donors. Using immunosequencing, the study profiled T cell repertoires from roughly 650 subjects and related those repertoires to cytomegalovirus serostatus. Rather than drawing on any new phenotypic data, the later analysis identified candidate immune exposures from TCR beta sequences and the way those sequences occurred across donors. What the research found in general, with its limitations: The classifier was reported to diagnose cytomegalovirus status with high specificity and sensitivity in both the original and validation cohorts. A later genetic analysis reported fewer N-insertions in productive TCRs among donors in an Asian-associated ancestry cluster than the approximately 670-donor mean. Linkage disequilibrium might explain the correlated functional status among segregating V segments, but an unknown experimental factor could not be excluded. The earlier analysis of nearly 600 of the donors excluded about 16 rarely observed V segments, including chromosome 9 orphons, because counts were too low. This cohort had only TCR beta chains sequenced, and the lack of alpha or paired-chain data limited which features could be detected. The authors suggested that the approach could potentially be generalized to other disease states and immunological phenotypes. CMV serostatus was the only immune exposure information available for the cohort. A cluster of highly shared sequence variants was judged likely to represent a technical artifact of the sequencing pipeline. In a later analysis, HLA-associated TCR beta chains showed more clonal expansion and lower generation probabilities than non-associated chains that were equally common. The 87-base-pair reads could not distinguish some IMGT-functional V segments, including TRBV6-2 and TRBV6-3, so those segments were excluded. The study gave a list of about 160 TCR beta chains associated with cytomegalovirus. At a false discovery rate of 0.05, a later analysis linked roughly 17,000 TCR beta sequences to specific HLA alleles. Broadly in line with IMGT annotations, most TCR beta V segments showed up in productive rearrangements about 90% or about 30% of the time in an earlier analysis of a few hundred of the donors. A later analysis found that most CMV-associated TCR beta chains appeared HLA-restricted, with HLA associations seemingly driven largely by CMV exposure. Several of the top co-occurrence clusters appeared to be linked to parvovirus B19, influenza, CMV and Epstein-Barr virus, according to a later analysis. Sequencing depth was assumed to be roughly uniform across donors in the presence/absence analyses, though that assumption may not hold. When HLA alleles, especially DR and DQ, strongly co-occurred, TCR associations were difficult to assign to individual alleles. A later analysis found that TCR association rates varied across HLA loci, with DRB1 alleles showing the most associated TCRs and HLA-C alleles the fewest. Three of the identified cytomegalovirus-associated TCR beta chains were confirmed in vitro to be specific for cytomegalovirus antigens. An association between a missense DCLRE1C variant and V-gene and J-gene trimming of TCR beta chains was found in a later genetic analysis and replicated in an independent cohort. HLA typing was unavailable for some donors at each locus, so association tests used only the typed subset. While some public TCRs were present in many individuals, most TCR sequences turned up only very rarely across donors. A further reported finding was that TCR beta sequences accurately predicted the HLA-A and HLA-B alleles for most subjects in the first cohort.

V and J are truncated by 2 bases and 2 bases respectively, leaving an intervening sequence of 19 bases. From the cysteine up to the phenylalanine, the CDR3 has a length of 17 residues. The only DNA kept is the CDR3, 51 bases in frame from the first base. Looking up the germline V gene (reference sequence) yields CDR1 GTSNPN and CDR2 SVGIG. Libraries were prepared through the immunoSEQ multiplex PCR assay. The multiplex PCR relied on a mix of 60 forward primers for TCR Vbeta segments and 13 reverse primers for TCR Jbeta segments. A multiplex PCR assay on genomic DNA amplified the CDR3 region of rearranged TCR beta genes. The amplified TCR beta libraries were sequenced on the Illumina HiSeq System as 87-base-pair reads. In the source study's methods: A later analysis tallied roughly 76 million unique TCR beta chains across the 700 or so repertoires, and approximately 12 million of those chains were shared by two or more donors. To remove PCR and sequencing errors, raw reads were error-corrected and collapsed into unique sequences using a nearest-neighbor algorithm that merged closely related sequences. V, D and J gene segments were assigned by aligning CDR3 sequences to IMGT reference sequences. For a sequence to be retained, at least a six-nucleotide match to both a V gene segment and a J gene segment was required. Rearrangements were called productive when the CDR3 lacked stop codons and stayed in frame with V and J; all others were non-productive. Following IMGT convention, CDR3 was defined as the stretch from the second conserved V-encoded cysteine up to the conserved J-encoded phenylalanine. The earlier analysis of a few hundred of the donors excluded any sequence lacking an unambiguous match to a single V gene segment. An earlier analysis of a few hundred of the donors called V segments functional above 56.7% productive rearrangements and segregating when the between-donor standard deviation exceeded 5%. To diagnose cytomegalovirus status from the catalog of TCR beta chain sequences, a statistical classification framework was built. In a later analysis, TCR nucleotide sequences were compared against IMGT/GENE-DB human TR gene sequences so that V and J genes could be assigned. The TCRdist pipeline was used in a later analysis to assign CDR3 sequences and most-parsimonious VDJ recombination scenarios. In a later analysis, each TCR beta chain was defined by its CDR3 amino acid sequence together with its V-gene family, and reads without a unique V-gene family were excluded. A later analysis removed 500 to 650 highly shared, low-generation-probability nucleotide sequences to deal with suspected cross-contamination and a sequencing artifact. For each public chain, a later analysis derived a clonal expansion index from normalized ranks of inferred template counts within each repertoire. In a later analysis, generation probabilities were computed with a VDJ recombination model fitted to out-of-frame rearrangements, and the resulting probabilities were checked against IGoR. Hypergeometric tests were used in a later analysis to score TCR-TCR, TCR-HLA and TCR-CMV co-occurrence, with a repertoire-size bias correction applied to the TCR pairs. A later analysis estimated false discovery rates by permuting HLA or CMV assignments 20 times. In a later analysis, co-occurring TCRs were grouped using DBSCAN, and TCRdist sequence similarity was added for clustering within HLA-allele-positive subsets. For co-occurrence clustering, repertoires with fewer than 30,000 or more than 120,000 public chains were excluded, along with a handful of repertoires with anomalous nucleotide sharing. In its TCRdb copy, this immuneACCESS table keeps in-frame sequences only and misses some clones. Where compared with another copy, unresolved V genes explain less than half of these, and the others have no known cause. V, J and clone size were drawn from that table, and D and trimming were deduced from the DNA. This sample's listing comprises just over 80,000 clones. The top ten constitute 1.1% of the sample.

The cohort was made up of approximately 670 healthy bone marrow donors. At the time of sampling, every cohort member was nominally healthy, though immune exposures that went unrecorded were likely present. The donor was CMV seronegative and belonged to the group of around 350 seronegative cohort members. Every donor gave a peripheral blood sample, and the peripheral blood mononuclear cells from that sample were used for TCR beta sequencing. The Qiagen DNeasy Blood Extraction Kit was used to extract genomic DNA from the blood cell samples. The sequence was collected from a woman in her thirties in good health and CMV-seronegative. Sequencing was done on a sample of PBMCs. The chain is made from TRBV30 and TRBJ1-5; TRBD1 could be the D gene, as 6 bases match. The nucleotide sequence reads TGTGCCTGGAGTCAAACAGGGCCGGGGTATCGCAATCAGCCCCAGCATTTT. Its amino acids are CAWSQTGPGYRNQPQHF. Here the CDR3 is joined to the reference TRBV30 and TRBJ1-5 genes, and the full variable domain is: SQTIHQWPATLVQPVGSPLSLECTVEGTSNPNLYWYRQAAGRGLQLLFYSVGIGQISSEVPQNLSASRPQDRQFILSSKKLLLSDSGFYLCAWSQTGPGYRNQPQHFGDGTRLSIL.